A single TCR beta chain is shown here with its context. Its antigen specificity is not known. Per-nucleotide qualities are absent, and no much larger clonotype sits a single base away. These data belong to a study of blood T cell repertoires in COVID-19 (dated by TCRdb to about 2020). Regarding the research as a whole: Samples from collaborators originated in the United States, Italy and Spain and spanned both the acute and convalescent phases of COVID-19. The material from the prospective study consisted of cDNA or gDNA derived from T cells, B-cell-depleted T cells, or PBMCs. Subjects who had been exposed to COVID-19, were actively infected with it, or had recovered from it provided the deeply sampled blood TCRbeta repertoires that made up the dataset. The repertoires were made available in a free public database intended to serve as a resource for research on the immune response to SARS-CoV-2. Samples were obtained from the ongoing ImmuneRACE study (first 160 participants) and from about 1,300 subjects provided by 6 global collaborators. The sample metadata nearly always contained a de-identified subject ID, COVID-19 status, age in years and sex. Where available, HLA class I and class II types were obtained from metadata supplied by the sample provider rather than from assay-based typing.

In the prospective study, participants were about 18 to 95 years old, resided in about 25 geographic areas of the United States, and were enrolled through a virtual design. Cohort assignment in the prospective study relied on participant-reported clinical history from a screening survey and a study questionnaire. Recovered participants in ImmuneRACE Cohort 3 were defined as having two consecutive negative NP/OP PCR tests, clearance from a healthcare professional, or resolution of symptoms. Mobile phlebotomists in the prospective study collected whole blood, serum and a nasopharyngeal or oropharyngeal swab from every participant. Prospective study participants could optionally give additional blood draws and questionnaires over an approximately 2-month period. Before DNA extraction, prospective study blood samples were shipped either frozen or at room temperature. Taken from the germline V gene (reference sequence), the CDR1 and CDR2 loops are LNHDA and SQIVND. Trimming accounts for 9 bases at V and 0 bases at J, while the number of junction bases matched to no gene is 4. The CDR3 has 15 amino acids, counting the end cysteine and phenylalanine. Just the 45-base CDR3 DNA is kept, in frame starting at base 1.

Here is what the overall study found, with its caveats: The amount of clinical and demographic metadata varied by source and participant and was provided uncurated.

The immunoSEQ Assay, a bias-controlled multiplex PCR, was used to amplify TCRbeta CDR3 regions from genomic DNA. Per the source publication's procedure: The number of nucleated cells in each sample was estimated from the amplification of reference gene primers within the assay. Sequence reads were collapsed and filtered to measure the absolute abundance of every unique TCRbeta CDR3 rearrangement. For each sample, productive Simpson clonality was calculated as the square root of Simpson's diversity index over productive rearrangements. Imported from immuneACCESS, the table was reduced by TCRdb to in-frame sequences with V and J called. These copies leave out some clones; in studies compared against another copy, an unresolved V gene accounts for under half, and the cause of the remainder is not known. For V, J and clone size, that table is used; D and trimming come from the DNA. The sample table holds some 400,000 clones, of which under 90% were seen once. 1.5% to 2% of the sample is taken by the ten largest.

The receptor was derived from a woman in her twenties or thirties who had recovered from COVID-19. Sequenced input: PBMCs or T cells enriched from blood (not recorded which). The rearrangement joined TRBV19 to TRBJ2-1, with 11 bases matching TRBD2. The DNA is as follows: TGTGCCAGCCGAACTAGCGGGAGCTCCTACAATGAGCAGTTCTTC. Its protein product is CASRTSGSSYNEQFF.